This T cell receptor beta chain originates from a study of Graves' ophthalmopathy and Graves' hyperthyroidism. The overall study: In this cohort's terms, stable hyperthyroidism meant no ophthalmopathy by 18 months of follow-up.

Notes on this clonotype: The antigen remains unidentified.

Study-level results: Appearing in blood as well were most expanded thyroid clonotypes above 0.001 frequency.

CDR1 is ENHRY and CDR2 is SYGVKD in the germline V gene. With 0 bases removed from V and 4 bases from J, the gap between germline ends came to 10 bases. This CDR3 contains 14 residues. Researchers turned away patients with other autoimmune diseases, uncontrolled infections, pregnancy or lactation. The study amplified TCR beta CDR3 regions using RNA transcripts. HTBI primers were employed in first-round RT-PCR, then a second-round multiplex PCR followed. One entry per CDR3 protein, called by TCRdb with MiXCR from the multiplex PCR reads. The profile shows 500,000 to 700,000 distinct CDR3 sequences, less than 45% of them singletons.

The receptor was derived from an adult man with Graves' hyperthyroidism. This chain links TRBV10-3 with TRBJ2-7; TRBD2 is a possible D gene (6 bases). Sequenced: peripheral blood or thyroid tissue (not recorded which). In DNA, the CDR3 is TGTGCCATCAGTGAGTCGACTAGAAAATACGAGCAGTACTTC. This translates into CAISESTRKYEQYF.